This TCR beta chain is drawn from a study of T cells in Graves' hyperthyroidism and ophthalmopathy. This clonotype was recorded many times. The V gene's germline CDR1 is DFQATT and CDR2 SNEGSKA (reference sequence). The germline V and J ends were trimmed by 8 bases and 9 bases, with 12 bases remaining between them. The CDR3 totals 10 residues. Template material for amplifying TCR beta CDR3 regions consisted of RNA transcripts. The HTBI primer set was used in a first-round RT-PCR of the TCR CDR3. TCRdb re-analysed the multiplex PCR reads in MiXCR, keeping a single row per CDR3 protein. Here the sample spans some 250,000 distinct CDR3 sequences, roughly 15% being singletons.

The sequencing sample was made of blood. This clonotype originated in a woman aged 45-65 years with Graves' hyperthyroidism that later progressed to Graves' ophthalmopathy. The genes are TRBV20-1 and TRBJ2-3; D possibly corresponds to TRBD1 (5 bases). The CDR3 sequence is CSPWGRTQYF. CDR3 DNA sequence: TGCAGTCCTTGGGGCAGGACGCAGTATTTT.